This record looks at one TCR beta chain sequence and its context. Its antigen is still unknown. This record comes from a study of T cell responses to AZD1222 COVID-19 vaccine. Study conclusions and caveats: Spike-spanning, vaccine-associated CD4 TCRs were dominant at 160-218 and 743-854. Seropositivity was recorded at baseline in only 6 or 7 AZD1222 recipients.

V was shortened by 3 bases and J by 3 bases, with 2 bases between the two germline ends. This CDR3 contains 11 residues. CDR1 is SEHNR and CDR2 is FQNEAQ in the germline V gene (reference sequence). Sequenced by immunoSEQ multiplex PCR; TCRdb stores in-frame clones only, minus some. The table records around 58,000 clones, approximately 88% of them present only once. The receptor was isolated from an adult who received the AZD1222 COVID-19 vaccine. Here the sequenced sample was peripheral blood, taken 28 days after the second AZD1222 dose. This chain uses TRBV7-9 with TRBJ1-1; D remains ambiguous. The DNA of the CDR3 is TGTGCCAGCAGCTTCGACACTGAAGCTTTCTTT. It is translated as CASSFDTEAFF.